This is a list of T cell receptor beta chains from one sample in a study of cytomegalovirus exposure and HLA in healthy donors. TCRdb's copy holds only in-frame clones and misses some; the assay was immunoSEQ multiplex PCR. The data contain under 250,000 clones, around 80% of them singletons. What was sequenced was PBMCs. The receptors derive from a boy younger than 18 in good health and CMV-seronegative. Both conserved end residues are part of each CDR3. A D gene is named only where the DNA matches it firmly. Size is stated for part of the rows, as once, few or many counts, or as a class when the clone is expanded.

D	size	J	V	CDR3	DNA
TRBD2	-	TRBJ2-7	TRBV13	CASSFVGTSGYEQYF	TGTGCCAGCAGCTTCGTCGGGACTAGCGGCTACGAGCAGTACTTC
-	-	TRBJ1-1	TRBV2	CASSDPVTGDTEAFF	TGTGCCAGCAGTGACCCCGTTACGGGGGACACTGAAGCTTTCTTT
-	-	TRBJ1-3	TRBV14	CASSQDRHSGNTIYF	TGTGCCAGCAGCCAAGATCGACACTCTGGAAACACCATATATTTT
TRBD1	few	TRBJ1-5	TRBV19	CASSIPGLAGGRPQHF	TGTGCCAGTAGTATACCCGGTCTGGCAGGGGGAAGACCCCAGCATTTT
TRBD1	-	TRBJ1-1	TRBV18	CASSYQGETEAFF	TGTGCCAGCTCATACCAGGGGGAGACTGAAGCTTTCTTT
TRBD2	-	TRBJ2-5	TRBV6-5	CASSYEGLAGAETQYF	TGTGCCAGCAGTTACGAGGGACTAGCGGGAGCGGAGACCCAGTACTTC
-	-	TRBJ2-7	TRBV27	CASSLSSRAYEQYF	TGTGCCAGCAGTTTATCGAGTAGAGCCTACGAGCAGTACTTC
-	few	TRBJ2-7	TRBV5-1	CASSLLGGTYEQYF	TGCGCCAGCAGCTTGCTTGGCGGGACCTACGAGCAGTACTTC
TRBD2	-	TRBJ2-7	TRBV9	CASSEGTSGGSWVYEQYF	TGTGCCAGCAGCGAGGGGACTAGCGGGGGATCCTGGGTGTACGAGCAGTACTTC
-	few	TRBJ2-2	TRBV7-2	CASSLWSTTGELFF	TGTGCCAGCAGCTTATGGTCTACCACCGGGGAGCTGTTTTTT
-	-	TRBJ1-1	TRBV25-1	CASRRGRETEAFF	TGTGCCAGCAGGCGAGGGAGGGAGACTGAAGCTTTCTTT
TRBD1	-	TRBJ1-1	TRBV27	CASRAQGTEAFF	TGTGCCAGCCGAGCACAGGGGACTGAAGCTTTCTTT
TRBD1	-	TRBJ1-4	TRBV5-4	CASSFGTGGALGEKLFF	TGTGCCAGCAGCTTTGGGACAGGGGGCGCATTAGGCGAAAAACTGTTTTTT
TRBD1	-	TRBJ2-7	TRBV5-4	CASSLMGQGVEQYF	TGTGCCAGCAGCTTGATGGGACAGGGGGTCGAGCAGTACTTC
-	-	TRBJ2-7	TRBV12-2	CASRSVSEQYF	TGTGCAAGTCGCTCCGTTTCCGAGCAGTACTTC
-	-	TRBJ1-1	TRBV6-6	CASSYSQGNTEAFF	TGTGCCAGCAGTTACTCGCAGGGGAACACTGAAGCTTTCTTT
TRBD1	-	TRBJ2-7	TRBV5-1	CASSLEGADEQYF	TGCGCCAGCAGCTTGGAGGGGGCGGACGAGCAGTACTTC
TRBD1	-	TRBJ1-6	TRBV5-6	CASSSRRDRRGSPLHF	TGTGCCAGCAGCTCCCGTCGGGACAGGCGAGGTTCACCCCTCCACTTT
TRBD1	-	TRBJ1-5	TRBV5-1	CASRGTGANQPQHF	TGCGCCAGCCGAGGAACAGGGGCAAATCAGCCCCAGCATTTT
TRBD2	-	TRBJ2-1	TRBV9	CASSVLAGVNSYNEQFF	TGTGCCAGCAGCGTACTAGCGGGGGTAAACTCCTACAATGAGCAGTTCTTC
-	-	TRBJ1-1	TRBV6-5	CASSSGTRATEAFF	TGTGCCAGCAGTTCCGGGACACGAGCAACTGAAGCTTTCTTT
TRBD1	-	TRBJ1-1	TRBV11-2	CASSSHPQGPTEAFF	TGTGCCAGCAGCTCGCACCCACAGGGGCCCACTGAAGCTTTCTTT
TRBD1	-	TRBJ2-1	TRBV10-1	CASRQGASAEQFF	TGCGCCAGCAGACAGGGGGCAAGTGCTGAGCAGTTCTTC
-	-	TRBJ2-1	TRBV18	CASSQPGHPYNEQFF	TGTGCCAGCTCTCAGCCTGGACACCCCTACAATGAGCAGTTCTTC
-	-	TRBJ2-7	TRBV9	CASSVEAGWGEQYF	TGTGCCAGCAGCGTAGAGGCAGGGTGGGGCGAGCAGTACTTC
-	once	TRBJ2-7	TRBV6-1	CASSSVYEQYF	TGTGCCAGCAGTTCCGTTTACGAGCAGTACTTC
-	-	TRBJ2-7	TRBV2	CASRSNTYEQYF	TGTGCCAGCAGATCGAACACCTACGAGCAGTACTTC
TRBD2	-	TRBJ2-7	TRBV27	CASSLNSGIVYEQYF	TGTGCCAGCAGCCTTAATAGCGGGATTGTCTACGAGCAGTACTTC
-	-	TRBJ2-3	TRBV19	CASSIAAGGPDTQYF	TGTGCCAGTAGTATTGCGGCAGGAGGTCCAGATACGCAGTATTTT
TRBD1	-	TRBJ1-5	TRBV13	CASSSGGFNQPQHF	TGTGCCAGCAGCTCAGGGGGCTTCAATCAGCCCCAGCATTTT
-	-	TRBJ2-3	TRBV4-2	CASSQSRAPGDAQYF	TGTGCCAGCAGCCAATCGAGGGCACCCGGAGATGCGCAGTATTTT
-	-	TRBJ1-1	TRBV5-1	CASSSARANTEAFF	TGCGCCAGCAGTTCGGCGAGGGCGAACACTGAAGCTTTCTTT
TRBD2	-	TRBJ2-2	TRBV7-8	CASSLVEGGWTGELFF	TGTGCCAGCAGCTTAGTGGAGGGAGGGTGGACCGGGGAGCTGTTTTTT
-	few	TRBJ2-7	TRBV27	CASSRLVGDFYEQYF	TGTGCCAGCAGCCGTTTGGTAGGGGATTTCTACGAGCAGTACTTC
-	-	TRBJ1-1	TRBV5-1	CASSLGLGAAMNTEAFF	TGCGCCAGCAGCTTGGGTTTAGGGGCAGCAATGAACACTGAAGCTTTCTTT
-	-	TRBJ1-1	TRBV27	CASSLLDSTEAFF	TGTGCCAGCAGTTTATTAGACTCCACTGAAGCTTTCTTT